The present entry profiles one TCR beta chain with its context. Its matching antigen is unknown. Other nucleotide sequences in the sample specify the same CDR3. Clones were read by immunoSEQ multiplex PCR, and TCRdb kept only the in-frame ones, dropping some. The sample gives some 7,300 clones, 55% to 65% of which show up once; roughly 42% is in the top ten. The data were taken from a study of CD8 T cell repertoires and HIV-1 epitope variants. Overall study context: Each of Twenty-five Gag and Nef epitope peptides stimulated a separate culture. Epitopes were three Gag families plus Nef HW9 and YT9. Separate from the cultures, 1M uncultured T cells served as baseline. Enriched T cells were co-cultured with equal autologous T cell-negative cells.

V lost 8 bases, J lost 1 base, and 17 bases lay in between. This CDR3 contains 15 residues. Germline CDR1 reads SEHNR; CDR2 reads FQNEAQ (reference sequence). The clonotype comes from a male donor with HIV. The sample consisted of cultured CD8+ T cells derived from PBMCs. The J gene is TRBJ2-5, the V gene TRBV7-9; D gene unclear. The CDR3 is CASDQTWTAQETQYF. The DNA for the CDR3 is TGTGCCAGCGACCAAACGTGGACGGCCCAAGAGACCCAGTACTTC.